The clone carrying this TCR beta chain was found a few times. This entry belongs to a study of cytomegalovirus exposure and HLA in healthy donors. For the study at large: The same platform used for the 650 to 850 first-cohort repertoires was also used for the 120 or so validation repertoires, as a later analysis reported.

TCRdb's copy holds only in-frame clones and misses some; the assay was immunoSEQ multiplex PCR. The data contain under 200,000 clones, about 86% of them singletons. Trimming left V 4 bases short and J 8 bases short, with 11 bases between. Germline V gene lookup returns CDR1 LGHNA and CDR2 YSLEER. CDR3 length equals 13 residues. This receptor was identified in a young woman in good health and CMV-seronegative. The sequenced material came from PBMCs. The chain joins TRBV4-3 to TRBJ1-4, with TRBD1 as a possible D gene (5 bases). The CDR3 loop is CASSPRQNEKLFF. CDR3 coding DNA: TGCGCCAGCAGCCCCCGACAGAACGAAAAACTGTTTTTT.